These T cell receptor beta chains were read from a single sample in a study of T cell repertoires in cytomegalovirus infection. TCRdb called the reads again in MiXCR, with one record for every CDR3 protein. The profile shows roughly 500,000 distinct CDR3 sequences, 16% of them singletons. The sequenced sample consisted of CD8+ T cells from PBMCs. The receptors originated from a human donor in good health (CMV status not recorded). Some clones in this sample may be carry-over from other donors' samples. Both conserved end residues are part of each CDR3. The order of the fields is D gene, V gene, clone size, J gene, CDR3 protein, CDR3 DNA. The D gene is left open where the match is weak. Clone size appears in some rows only: once, few, many, or a class for an expanded clone.

d_call: NA
v_call: TRBV6-2/TRBV6-3
clone_size: NA
j_call: TRBJ2-7
cdr3_aa: CASTGSGTNSYEQYF
cdr3_nt: TGTGCCAGCACCGGGAGCGGAACAAACTCCTACGAGCAGTACTTC

d_call: NA
v_call: TRBV28
clone_size: many
j_call: TRBJ2-3
cdr3_aa: CASSFRAVVTADTQYF
cdr3_nt: TGTGCCAGCAGTTTCCGGGCCGTCGTTACGGCAGATACGCAGTATTTT

d_call: TRBD1
v_call: TRBV6-5
clone_size: NA
j_call: TRBJ2-1
cdr3_aa: CASSYGQVISYNEQFF
cdr3_nt: TGTGCCAGCAGTTACGGACAGGTGATCTCCTACAATGAGCAGTTCTTC

d_call: NA
v_call: TRBV7-9
clone_size: many
j_call: TRBJ2-4
cdr3_aa: CASSPRTIPKDIQYF
cdr3_nt: TGTGCCAGCAGCCCCCGGACAATCCCTAAAGACATTCAGTACTTC

d_call: TRBD2
v_call: TRBV6-5
clone_size: many
j_call: TRBJ2-1
cdr3_aa: CASSPRLAMMNEQFF
cdr3_nt: TGTGCCAGCAGCCCCAGACTAGCAATGATGAATGAGCAGTTCTTC

d_call: TRBD1
v_call: TRBV12-5
clone_size: many
j_call: TRBJ1-2
cdr3_aa: CASGPQGGDGYTF
cdr3_nt: TGTGCTAGTGGCCCGCAGGGGGGGGATGGCTACACCTTC

d_call: TRBD1
v_call: TRBV15
clone_size: once
j_call: TRBJ2-1
cdr3_aa: CATHGVGNRGKEQFF
cdr3_nt: TGTGCCACCCACGGAGTCGGGAACAGGGGGAAAGAGCAGTTCTTC

d_call: NA
v_call: TRBV13
clone_size: few
j_call: TRBJ2-7
cdr3_aa: CASSSARRLEQYF
cdr3_nt: TGTGCCAGCAGCTCGGCACGGCGGCTGGAGCAGTACTTC

d_call: TRBD2
v_call: TRBV3-1
clone_size: NA
j_call: TRBJ2-7
cdr3_aa: CASSQGLAGGLAYEQYF
cdr3_nt: TGTGCCAGCAGCCAAGGACTAGCGGGAGGTCTTGCCTACGAGCAGTACTTC

d_call: TRBD2
v_call: TRBV27
clone_size: few
j_call: TRBJ2-3
cdr3_aa: CASSLGREGPRSTDTQYF
cdr3_nt: TGTGCCAGCAGTTTAGGGCGGGAGGGCCCTCGTAGCACAGATACGCAGTATTTT

d_call: NA
v_call: TRBV6-6
clone_size: NA
j_call: TRBJ1-6
cdr3_aa: CASSYPPGRLYSPLHF
cdr3_nt: TGTGCCAGCAGTTACCCTCCGGGACGGCTATATTCACCCCTCCACTTT

d_call: TRBD2
v_call: TRBV28
clone_size: few
j_call: TRBJ2-2
cdr3_aa: CASSFGLAGARTGELFF
cdr3_nt: TGTGCCAGCAGTTTCGGACTAGCGGGAGCGAGGACCGGGGAGCTGTTTTTT

d_call: NA
v_call: TRBV12-3/TRBV12-4
clone_size: NA
j_call: TRBJ1-3
cdr3_aa: CASSLDIIIGNTIYF
cdr3_nt: TGTGCCAGCAGCCTGGACATTATAATCGGAAACACCATATATTTT

d_call: NA
v_call: TRBV15
clone_size: NA
j_call: TRBJ2-5
cdr3_aa: CATSRDRETQYF
cdr3_nt: TGTGCCACCAGCAGAGATAGAGAGACCCAGTACTTC

d_call: NA
v_call: TRBV7-2
clone_size: many
j_call: TRBJ2-3
cdr3_aa: CASSPLRTSTDTQYF
cdr3_nt: TGTGCCAGCAGCCCCCTGCGTACTAGCACAGATACGCAGTATTTT

d_call: NA
v_call: TRBV6-2/TRBV6-3
clone_size: many
j_call: TRBJ1-5
cdr3_aa: CASSRGGDQPQHF
cdr3_nt: TGTGCCAGCAGTAGGGGGGGAGATCAGCCCCAGCATTTT

d_call: NA
v_call: TRBV7-9
clone_size: many
j_call: TRBJ2-2
cdr3_aa: CASSLPGTNTGELFF
cdr3_nt: TGTGCCAGCAGCTTACCAGGGACGAACACCGGGGAGCTGTTTTTT

d_call: NA
v_call: TRBV28
clone_size: NA
j_call: TRBJ2-3
cdr3_aa: CASSPRGNPLRDTQYF
cdr3_nt: TGTGCCAGCAGTCCCCGGGGGAACCCCCTGAGGGATACGCAGTATTTT

d_call: NA
v_call: TRBV13
clone_size: NA
j_call: TRBJ2-7
cdr3_aa: CASSTIRGSYEQYF
cdr3_nt: TGTGCCAGCAGCACCATAAGGGGATCCTACGAGCAGTACTTC

d_call: TRBD2
v_call: TRBV15
clone_size: few
j_call: TRBJ2-3
cdr3_aa: CATSRASGREHGGADTQYF
cdr3_nt: TGTGCCACCAGCAGAGCTAGCGGGAGGGAGCATGGGGGAGCAGATACGCAGTATTTT

d_call: TRBD2
v_call: TRBV7-2
clone_size: many
j_call: TRBJ2-1
cdr3_aa: CASSSGLAGFYNEQFF
cdr3_nt: TGTGCCAGCAGCTCGGGACTAGCGGGCTTCTACAATGAGCAGTTCTTC

d_call: NA
v_call: TRBV6-2/TRBV6-3
clone_size: many
j_call: TRBJ2-1
cdr3_aa: CASSTQRARYYEQFF
cdr3_nt: TGTGCCAGCAGTACCCAGCGGGCCCGTTACTATGAGCAGTTCTTC

d_call: NA
v_call: TRBV6-4
clone_size: NA
j_call: TRBJ2-1
cdr3_aa: CASRGSDNEQFF
cdr3_nt: TGTGCCAGCCGGGGATCCGACAATGAGCAGTTCTTC

d_call: TRBD1
v_call: TRBV4-1
clone_size: few
j_call: TRBJ2-5
cdr3_aa: CASSQPGGAETQYF
cdr3_nt: TGCGCCAGCAGCCAACCAGGGGGCGCGGAGACCCAGTACTTC

d_call: TRBD1
v_call: TRBV7-3
clone_size: many
j_call: TRBJ2-2
cdr3_aa: CASSSRQGSAGELFF
cdr3_nt: TGTGCCAGCAGCTCCCGACAGGGGTCGGCCGGGGAGCTGTTTTTT

d_call: NA
v_call: TRBV7-8
clone_size: many
j_call: TRBJ2-1
cdr3_aa: CASSDRPEAGQFF
cdr3_nt: TGTGCCAGCAGCGACCGTCCCGAGGCTGGGCAGTTCTTC

d_call: NA
v_call: TRBV6-4
clone_size: NA
j_call: TRBJ1-1
cdr3_aa: CASSPGPTLEAFF
cdr3_nt: TGTGCCAGCTCCCCGGGACCTACACTTGAAGCTTTCTTT

d_call: TRBD1
v_call: TRBV29-1
clone_size: few
j_call: TRBJ2-2
cdr3_aa: CSVRKGTGGANTGELFF
cdr3_nt: TGCAGCGTCCGAAAGGGGACAGGGGGCGCGAACACCGGGGAGCTGTTTTTT

d_call: NA
v_call: TRBV7-8
clone_size: many
j_call: TRBJ2-5
cdr3_aa: CASSAPDTLLWETQYF
cdr3_nt: TGTGCCAGCAGCGCCCCGGACACCCTCTTGTGGGAGACCCAGTACTTC

d_call: NA
v_call: TRBV27
clone_size: NA
j_call: TRBJ1-1
cdr3_aa: CASTSDSLNTEAFF
cdr3_nt: TGTGCCAGCACTTCAGACAGTCTGAACACTGAAGCTTTCTTT

d_call: NA
v_call: TRBV7-9
clone_size: many
j_call: TRBJ1-2
cdr3_aa: CASSLEQGQGNGYTF
cdr3_nt: TGTGCCAGCAGCTTAGAGCAGGGACAAGGGAATGGCTACACCTTC

d_call: NA
v_call: TRBV28
clone_size: many
j_call: TRBJ2-3
cdr3_aa: CASSPSARGPDTQYF
cdr3_nt: TGTGCCAGCAGTCCCTCGGCCCGGGGGCCAGATACGCAGTATTTT

d_call: NA
v_call: TRBV7-9
clone_size: many
j_call: TRBJ2-2
cdr3_aa: CASSFTQGGTGELFF
cdr3_nt: TGTGCCAGCAGCTTTACACAGGGAGGAACCGGGGAGCTGTTTTTT

d_call: TRBD1
v_call: TRBV7-9
clone_size: many
j_call: TRBJ1-4
cdr3_aa: CASNDRDRNEKLFF
cdr3_nt: TGTGCCAGCAACGACCGGGACAGGAATGAAAAACTGTTTTTT

d_call: NA
v_call: TRBV7-9
clone_size: many
j_call: TRBJ2-3
cdr3_aa: CASSRIRVSGRTDTQYF
cdr3_nt: TGTGCCAGCAGCCGGATTAGAGTTAGCGGCCGCACAGATACGCAGTATTTT

d_call: TRBD2
v_call: TRBV4-2
clone_size: NA
j_call: TRBJ2-1
cdr3_aa: CASSPAIYSGTSGRADRDEQFF
cdr3_nt: TGTGCCAGCAGCCCGGCTATCTACTCCGGGACTAGCGGGAGGGCCGATCGGGATGAGCAGTTCTTC

d_call: TRBD1
v_call: TRBV2
clone_size: many
j_call: TRBJ1-4
cdr3_aa: CASIQQGGEKLFF
cdr3_nt: TGTGCCAGCATTCAGCAGGGGGGTGAAAAACTGTTTTTT

d_call: NA
v_call: TRBV19
clone_size: many
j_call: TRBJ1-2
cdr3_aa: CATTPFGVDGYTF
cdr3_nt: TGTGCCACCACGCCATTCGGGGTGGATGGCTACACCTTC

d_call: TRBD1
v_call: TRBV6-2/TRBV6-3
clone_size: many
j_call: TRBJ2-7
cdr3_aa: CASSYPTGGNYEQYF
cdr3_nt: TGTGCCAGCAGTTACCCCACAGGGGGCAACTACGAGCAGTACTTC

d_call: TRBD1
v_call: TRBV20-1
clone_size: NA
j_call: TRBJ2-7
cdr3_aa: CSALQGTDEQYF
cdr3_nt: TGCAGTGCGCTGCAGGGGACAGACGAGCAGTACTTC

d_call: TRBD1
v_call: TRBV7-8
clone_size: many
j_call: TRBJ2-4
cdr3_aa: CASSPRQGFAKNIQYF
cdr3_nt: TGTGCCAGCAGCCCGAGACAGGGCTTCGCCAAAAACATTCAGTACTTC

d_call: NA
v_call: TRBV19
clone_size: NA
j_call: TRBJ1-3
cdr3_aa: CASSPAAGLISGNTIYF
cdr3_nt: TGTGCCAGTAGTCCCGCCGCGGGACTGATCTCTGGAAACACCATATATTTT

d_call: TRBD1
v_call: TRBV9
clone_size: NA
j_call: TRBJ2-7
cdr3_aa: CASSNEFGTGGYEQYF
cdr3_nt: TGTGCCAGCAGCAATGAATTTGGGACAGGGGGCTACGAGCAGTACTTC

d_call: NA
v_call: TRBV10-3
clone_size: few
j_call: TRBJ2-1
cdr3_aa: CAISKETYNEQFF
cdr3_nt: TGTGCCATCAGTAAAGAGACTTACAATGAGCAGTTCTTC

d_call: TRBD2
v_call: TRBV6-5
clone_size: few
j_call: TRBJ2-1
cdr3_aa: CASSSRLAGGNEQFF
cdr3_nt: TGTGCCAGCAGTTCGCGACTAGCGGGGGGGAATGAGCAGTTCTTC

d_call: TRBD1
v_call: TRBV6-5
clone_size: many
j_call: TRBJ1-5
cdr3_aa: CASKDREGNQPQHF
cdr3_nt: TGTGCCAGTAAGGACAGGGAGGGCAATCAGCCCCAGCATTTT

d_call: NA
v_call: TRBV25-1
clone_size: NA
j_call: TRBJ2-4
cdr3_aa: CASTTPGTVVAKNIQYF
cdr3_nt: TGTGCCAGCACCACCCCCGGGACTGTTGTAGCCAAAAACATTCAGTACTTC

d_call: NA
v_call: TRBV7-9
clone_size: many
j_call: TRBJ2-2
cdr3_aa: CASSLSSTNTGELFF
cdr3_nt: TGTGCCAGCAGCTTAAGTAGCACGAACACCGGGGAGCTGTTTTTT

d_call: TRBD1
v_call: TRBV7-6
clone_size: many
j_call: TRBJ1-5
cdr3_aa: CASSLSPGGNQPQHF
cdr3_nt: TGTGCCAGCAGCTTATCCCCAGGGGGGAATCAGCCCCAGCATTTT

d_call: NA
v_call: TRBV27
clone_size: many
j_call: TRBJ1-5
cdr3_aa: CASSLFGSNSNQPQHF
cdr3_nt: TGTGCCAGCAGTTTGTTTGGCAGTAATAGCAATCAGCCCCAGCATTTT

d_call: NA
v_call: TRBV19
clone_size: NA
j_call: TRBJ1-1
cdr3_aa: CASRGGGGGEAFF
cdr3_nt: TGTGCCAGCAGAGGAGGGGGAGGAGGTGAAGCTTTCTTT

d_call: TRBD1
v_call: TRBV29-1
clone_size: NA
j_call: TRBJ2-7
cdr3_aa: CSVDTGDEQYF
cdr3_nt: TGCAGCGTTGACACAGGGGACGAGCAGTACTTC

d_call: TRBD2
v_call: TRBV2
clone_size: few
j_call: TRBJ2-3
cdr3_aa: CARTSGRAIDTQYF
cdr3_nt: TGTGCCAGGACGAGCGGGAGGGCCATAGATACGCAGTATTTT

d_call: NA
v_call: TRBV28
clone_size: many
j_call: TRBJ2-7
cdr3_aa: CASSFLQDSLLEQYF
cdr3_nt: TGTGCCAGCAGTTTCCTTCAGGACAGTTTGTTAGAGCAGTACTTC

d_call: TRBD2
v_call: TRBV3-1
clone_size: NA
j_call: TRBJ2-5
cdr3_aa: CASSPPGLAKTQYF
cdr3_nt: TGTGCCAGCAGCCCGCCGGGACTAGCGAAGACCCAGTACTTC

d_call: NA
v_call: TRBV4-2
clone_size: NA
j_call: TRBJ2-1
cdr3_aa: CASSQETNEQFF
cdr3_nt: TGTGCCAGCAGCCAAGAGACCAATGAGCAGTTCTTC

d_call: TRBD2
v_call: TRBV24-1
clone_size: many
j_call: TRBJ2-5
cdr3_aa: CATSDFLLAGVETQYF
cdr3_nt: TGTGCCACCAGTGATTTTTTACTAGCGGGAGTTGAGACCCAGTACTTC

d_call: NA
v_call: TRBV9
clone_size: once
j_call: TRBJ1-1
cdr3_aa: CASREGRNTEAFF
cdr3_nt: TGTGCCAGCCGTGAGGGGAGGAACACTGAAGCTTTCTTT

d_call: TRBD2
v_call: TRBV9
clone_size: NA
j_call: TRBJ2-5
cdr3_aa: CASSVSGRGGETQYF
cdr3_nt: TGTGCCAGCAGCGTCTCCGGACGGGGGGGAGAGACCCAGTACTTC